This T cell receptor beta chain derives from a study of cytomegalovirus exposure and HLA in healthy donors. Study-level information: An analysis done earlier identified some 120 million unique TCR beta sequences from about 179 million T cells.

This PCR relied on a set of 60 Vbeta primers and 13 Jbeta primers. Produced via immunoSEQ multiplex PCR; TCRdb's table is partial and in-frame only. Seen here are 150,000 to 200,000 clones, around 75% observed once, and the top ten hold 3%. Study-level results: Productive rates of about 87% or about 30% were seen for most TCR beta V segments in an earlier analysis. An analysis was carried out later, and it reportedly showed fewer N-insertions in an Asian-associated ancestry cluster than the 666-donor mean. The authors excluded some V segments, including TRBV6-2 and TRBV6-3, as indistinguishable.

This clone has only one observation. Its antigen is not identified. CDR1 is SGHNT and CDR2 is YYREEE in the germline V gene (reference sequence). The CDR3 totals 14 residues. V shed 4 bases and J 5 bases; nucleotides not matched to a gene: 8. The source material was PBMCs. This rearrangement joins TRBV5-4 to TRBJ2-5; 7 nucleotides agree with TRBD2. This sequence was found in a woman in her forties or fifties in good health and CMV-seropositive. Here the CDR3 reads CASSRNGLEETQYF. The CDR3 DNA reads TGTGCCAGCAGCAGGAACGGACTAGAGGAGACCCAGTACTTC.